This TCR beta chain was found in a study of response to subunit inactivated influenza vaccine. Study-level findings and limits: The authors suggested that few new T cells are recruited per seasonal influenza vaccination.

This CDR3 spans 11 amino acids. The germline CDR1 and CDR2 sequences are SEHNR and FQNEAQ (reference sequence). Trimming pared 4 bases from V and 6 bases from J, leaving 4 bases between. Via MiXCR, TCRdb re-called the RT-PCR reads, giving one row per CDR3 protein. The repertoire holds 540,000 or so distinct CDR3 sequences, 10% to 15% seen once, with about 12% in the top ten. This clonotype was observed a few times. Antigen unknown. This chain uses TRBV7-9 with TRBJ2-1; D gene uncertain. The sequence came from a man between 45 and 60 years old who received an inactivated influenza vaccine. Sequencing was performed on PBMCs from blood, taken 45 days after vaccination. In DNA, the CDR3 is TGTGCCAGCAGCTGGTCCAATGAGCAGTTCTTC. Protein: CASSWSNEQFF.